The 17 T cell receptor beta chains presented below share a single source sample, sequenced in a study of OX40 agonist ivuxolimab in advanced cancers. TCRdb keeps only in-frame clones here, not all; method: immunoSEQ multiplex PCR. The sample lists 65,000 to 75,000 clones, roughly nine tenths occurring once. The starting material was CD4+ or CD8+ T cells sorted from blood, obtained in a trial of the OX40 agonist ivuxolimab. Receptors originate from an adult with an advanced solid tumor such as melanoma, head and neck, liver or kidney cancer.

This chain uses TRBV6-1 with TRBJ2-1, with TRBD1 matching 10 bases. This CDR3 is built from 16 residues. After removal of 4 bases from V and 8 bases from J, the junction contained 11 bases not matched to a gene. Germline CDR1 is MNHNS and CDR2 is SASEGT. CDR3 nucleotide sequence: TGTGCCAGCAGTGTACTAAAGGGACAGGGGTCTGATGAGCAGTTCTTC. Translation gives CASSVLKGQGSDEQFF.

The genes are TRBV5-1 and TRBJ1-5; no definite D call. Germline CDR1 and CDR2: SGHRS and YFSETQ. The CDR3 extends over 13 amino acids. Between the trimmed V and J ends, which lost 5 bases and 7 bases, there was a span of 13 bases. The CDR3 DNA reads TGCGCCAGCAGTCTAGACGGCAGCCAGCCCCAGCATTTT. Its protein product is CASSLDGSQPQHF.

V and J are TRBV6-1 and TRBJ2-3; TRBD1 agrees at 9 bases. Per the germline V gene, CDR1 is MNHNS and CDR2 is SASEGT. The CDR3 covers 18 residues. The V gene end was trimmed by 2 bases and the J gene end by 2 bases; junction bases not matched to a gene: 11. This CDR3 reads CASSERRGRTGDTDTQYF. The CDR3 DNA sequence: TGTGCCAGCAGTGAAAGGAGAGGGAGGACAGGGGACACAGATACGCAGTATTTT.

This clone occurred once. The chain joins TRBV5-1 to TRBJ2-5, with D possibly matching TRBD1 (6 bases). The germline V and J ends were trimmed by 4 bases and 3 bases, with 13 bases remaining between them. The CDR3 loop spans 14 amino acids. Germline V lookup: CDR1 SGHRS, CDR2 YFSETQ. The CDR3, as DNA: TGCGCCAGCAGCCTCGCCCGGACAGAAGAGACCCAGTACTTC. Protein: CASSLARTEETQYF.

In this sample, this clone turned up a few times. The J gene is TRBJ1-1, the V gene TRBV4-1; tentative D call: TRBD1 (5 bases). V dropped 0 bases and J dropped 0 bases, with 8 bases sitting between them. Germline V lookup: CDR1 MGHRA, CDR2 YSYEKL. The CDR3 length is 15 residues. The CDR3 region is CASSQEKGMNTEAFF. The CDR3 DNA is TGCGCCAGCAGCCAAGAAAAGGGGATGAACACTGAAGCTTTCTTT.

The chain joins TRBV20-1 to TRBJ2-7; no definite D call. Germline V gene data show CDR1 as DFQATT and CDR2 as SNEGSKA (reference sequence). V was trimmed by 2 bases and J by 5 bases, leaving 7 bases between them. This CDR3 spans 11 amino acids. The CDR3 here is CSARPADEQYF. CDR3 DNA: TGCAGTGCTAGACCGGCAGACGAGCAGTACTTC.

The chain joins TRBV9 to TRBJ1-4; 7 bases agree with TRBD1. Germline CDR1 SGDLS, CDR2 YYNGEE. V shed 2 bases and J 5 bases; nucleotides not matched to a gene: 6. The CDR3 contains 15 residues. This chain's CDR3 is CASSVGTDRNEKLFF. CDR3 bases: TGTGCCAGCAGCGTTGGGACAGATAGAAATGAAAAACTGTTTTTT.

The chain carries TRBV30 and TRBJ1-5; no reliable D call. Per the germline V gene, CDR1 is GTSNPN and CDR2 is SVGIG (reference sequence). V lost 3 bases, J lost 0 bases, and 9 bases lay in between. The CDR3 contains 14 residues. The CDR3 protein is CAWSHGYSNQPQHF. The CDR3 DNA reads TGTGCCTGGAGCCACGGATATAGCAATCAGCCCCAGCATTTT.

The gene calls are TRBV18 and TRBJ1-1; D might be TRBD1 (5 bases). The germline gives CDR1 KGHSH, CDR2 LQKENI. Trimming took 6 bases from V and 7 from J, leaving 9 bases between them. This CDR3 has 11 residues. CDR3 in DNA: TGTGCCAGCTCCCGGGGGGGTGAAGCTTTCTTT. This encodes CASSRGGEAFF.

The V gene is TRBV30, the J gene TRBJ2-4; D is unresolved. The CDR3 is made up of 17 amino acids. Trimming cost V 3 bases and J 0 bases, with 18 bases left between them. Germline V gives CDR1 GTSNPN, CDR2 SVGIG (reference sequence). The CDR3 spells CAWRPVGARLAKNIQYF. CDR3 coding DNA: TGTGCCTGGAGGCCGGTTGGTGCCAGACTAGCCAAAAACATTCAGTACTTC.

In the case of this clone: Germline and junction disagree at one end, which may indicate a read error. This chain connects TRBV27 to TRBJ2-7; TRBD2 matches 12 bases. The CDR3 sequence is 12 residues long. The germline gives CDR1 MNHEY, CDR2 SMNVEV (reference sequence). This CDR3 is CASRASGGVLGF. CDR3 nucleotide sequence: TGTGCCAGCAGAGCTAGCGGGGGGGTCCTCGGCTTC.

V is TRBV19 and J is TRBJ2-7; D not certain. The CDR3 sequence is 13 residues long. The germline V gene has CDR1 LNHDA and CDR2 SQIVND (reference sequence). The germline V and J ends were trimmed by 6 bases and 4 bases, with 13 bases remaining between them. CDR3 sequence (DNA): TGTGCCAGTAGCCCTGCTGGGGTATACGAGCAGTACTTC. Its translation is CASSPAGVYEQYF.

This chain connects TRBV5-6 to TRBJ2-1; D is uncertain. The CDR3 covers 15 residues. CDR1 is SGHDT, CDR2 YYEEEE, per germline. Trimming removed 0 bases at V and 4 bases at J, with 11 bases between. Here the CDR3 reads CASSLGSSSYNEQFF. The CDR3 DNA reads TGTGCCAGCAGCTTGGGATCTAGTTCTTACAATGAGCAGTTCTTC.

The rearrangement uses TRBV6-5 and TRBJ1-3; D call uncertain. Trimming pared 0 bases from V and 0 bases from J, leaving 3 bases between. Germline CDR1 and CDR2: MNHEY and SVGAGI. The CDR3 runs 14 residues. In DNA, the CDR3 is TGTGCCAGCAGTTACTCCTACTCTGGAAACACCATATATTTT. This gives the protein CASSYSYSGNTIYF.

By sample fraction, this clone is large. The rearrangement uses TRBV19 and TRBJ2-1; TRBD1 or TRBD2 may be the D gene (5 bases each). V was cut by 3 bases and J by 3 bases, with 12 bases left in between. Germline CDR1 LNHDA, CDR2 SQIVND (reference sequence). This CDR3 region has 15 residues. The CDR3 protein is CASSMAGAHYNEQFF. In DNA form, the CDR3 reads TGTGCCAGTAGTATGGCCGGGGCCCACTACAATGAGCAGTTCTTC.

This clone was counted once. The chain carries TRBV5-1 and TRBJ2-2; 8 positions match TRBD2. The V and J ends lost 3 bases and 8 bases, in that order; junction bases with no gene match: 6. CDR1 and CDR2 (germline): SGHRS, YFSETQ. CDR3 length: 14 residues. The CDR3 DNA follows: TGCGCCAGCAGCTCCCGGACTAGCTCGGGGGAGCTGTTTTTT. It yields the protein CASSSRTSSGELFF.

The chain carries TRBV29-1 and TRBJ2-1; a weak D match, TRBD2 (5 bases). V was pared by 4 bases and J by 7 bases, with 5 bases between. Germline values: CDR1 SQVTM, CDR2 ANQGSEA. This CDR3 has 10 amino acids. The CDR3 DNA reads TGCAGCGTTGGACTAAATGAGCAGTTCTTC. It encodes CSVGLNEQFF.